This T cell receptor beta chain was identified in a study of cytomegalovirus exposure and HLA in healthy donors. This clone has just one count. V was pared by 7 bases and J by 5 bases, with 25 bases of the junction left unmatched. The length of the CDR3 is 18 residues. Germline V gives CDR1 GTSNPN, CDR2 SVGIG (reference sequence). A multiplex PCR was run with 60 Vbeta primers and 13 Jbeta primers. Generated by immunoSEQ multiplex PCR, the TCRdb table keeps only in-frame clones and is missing some. This sample carries some 140,000 clones, 65% to 85% of them seen once, and the ten largest clones take approximately 5.6%.

The TCR originated in a woman aged 40 to 50 in good health and CMV-seropositive. Input material: PBMCs. V gene TRBV30 combines with J gene TRBJ1-2; TRBD1 aligns across 7 bases. CDR3 nucleotide sequence: TGTGCCTCGTCTAACTCCGGGACAGCTAGGCCTCCTTGGTATGGCTACACCTTC. Residues: CASSNSGTARPPWYGYTF.